These T cell receptor beta chains were read from a single sample in a study of patients and donors after allogeneic stem cell transplantation. TCRdb used MiXCR to reprocess the RT-PCR reads, holding one entry per CDR3 protein. The sample includes roughly 200,000 distinct CDR3 sequences, 35% to 45% of them seen just once. Sequences were obtained from blood, either unsorted or a sorted T cell fraction (not recorded which). The source is a human donor who was either an allogeneic HSCT recipient or a stem cell or donor lymphocyte infusion donor (not recorded which). It is not recorded whose cells these are; they may come from a transplant donor. The CDR3 runs from the conserved cysteine through the conserved F or W. Fields, in order: CDR3 DNA, CDR3 protein, V gene, D gene, clone size, J gene. A D gene is named only where the DNA matches it firmly. Size values are once, few and many counts, or a class for expanded clones, and some rows have none.

CDR3 DNA: TGTGCCAGCAGTTTAACTCCCGCGGGGGGCCAGCCCCAGCATTTT
CDR3 protein: CASSLTPAGGQPQHF
V gene: TRBV12-3/TRBV12-4
D gene: -
clone size: -
J gene: TRBJ1-5

CDR3 DNA: TGTGCCAGCACCCCGGGACAGGGGAACTACAATGAGCAGTTCTTC
CDR3 protein: CASTPGQGNYNEQFF
V gene: TRBV25-1
D gene: TRBD1
clone size: -
J gene: TRBJ2-1

CDR3 DNA: TGTGCCACCAGCAAAGGGACAGGGGACTTTTATAGCAATCAGCCCCAGCATTTT
CDR3 protein: CATSKGTGDFYSNQPQHF
V gene: TRBV15
D gene: TRBD1
clone size: few
J gene: TRBJ1-5

CDR3 DNA: TGTGCCAGCAGTCTTTACAGGACCAAAGATGGCTACACCTTC
CDR3 protein: CASSLYRTKDGYTF
V gene: TRBV28
D gene: -
clone size: few
J gene: TRBJ1-2

CDR3 DNA: TGTGCCAGCTCACCCTTGCGGGGGGCGGCTAACTATGGCTACACCTTC
CDR3 protein: CASSPLRGAANYGYTF
V gene: TRBV18
D gene: -
clone size: -
J gene: TRBJ1-2

CDR3 DNA: TGCGCCAGCAGCCCTAATCTAGCCGGCGTCTACGAGCAGTACTTC
CDR3 protein: CASSPNLAGVYEQYF
V gene: TRBV5-1
D gene: -
clone size: few
J gene: TRBJ2-7

CDR3 DNA: TGTGCCAGCAGCCAAGGAAAGACTCCCCTTCCCTTTGGGCCCCAGCATTTT
CDR3 protein: CASSQGKTPLPFGPQHF
V gene: TRBV14
D gene: -
clone size: -
J gene: TRBJ1-5

CDR3 DNA: TGCGCCAGCAGCTGGGGCGGGGGGATCACTGAAGCTTTCTTT
CDR3 protein: CASSWGGGITEAFF
V gene: TRBV4-1
D gene: -
clone size: -
J gene: TRBJ1-1

CDR3 DNA: TGCAGTGCTTGCGACAGGGGCGGTAATTCACCCCTCCACTTT
CDR3 protein: CSACDRGGNSPLHF
V gene: TRBV20-1
D gene: TRBD1
clone size: few
J gene: TRBJ1-6

CDR3 DNA: TGTGCCAGCAGCTTGAGACAGAACACTGAAGCTTTCTTT
CDR3 protein: CASSLRQNTEAFF
V gene: TRBV5-4
D gene: -
clone size: few
J gene: TRBJ1-1

CDR3 DNA: TGCGCCAGCAGCCAAGACTCAGGGATCTATGGCTACACCTTC
CDR3 protein: CASSQDSGIYGYTF
V gene: TRBV4-3
D gene: -
clone size: -
J gene: TRBJ1-2

CDR3 DNA: TGTGCCAGCAGCCGCTTCTCCTACGAGCAGTACTTC
CDR3 protein: CASSRFSYEQYF
V gene: TRBV3-1
D gene: -
clone size: -
J gene: TRBJ2-7

CDR3 DNA: TGTGCCAGCAGTTTTCATCTACGTTGGTATGGCTACACCTTC
CDR3 protein: CASSFHLRWYGYTF
V gene: TRBV28
D gene: -
clone size: -
J gene: TRBJ1-2

CDR3 DNA: TGTGCCATCACGGGGACACCGAACACTGAAGCTTTCTTT
CDR3 protein: CAITGTPNTEAFF
V gene: TRBV10-3
D gene: -
clone size: -
J gene: TRBJ1-1

CDR3 DNA: TGTGCCAGCAGCCCTTCCCCAGGGGGAGAAAAACTGTTTTTT
CDR3 protein: CASSPSPGGEKLFF
V gene: TRBV9
D gene: TRBD1
clone size: -
J gene: TRBJ1-4

CDR3 DNA: TGTGCCAGCAGTGTGAGACAGCTCCTTACTGAAGCTTTCTTT
CDR3 protein: CASSVRQLLTEAFF
V gene: TRBV6-1
D gene: -
clone size: few
J gene: TRBJ1-1

CDR3 DNA: TGTGCCAGCAGCCGTCAAGGTTCTCGTTATGGCTACACCTTC
CDR3 protein: CASSRQGSRYGYTF
V gene: TRBV12-3/TRBV12-4
D gene: -
clone size: few
J gene: TRBJ1-2

CDR3 DNA: TGCGCCAGCAGCCCATGGACAGGGATGGTGAATGAGCAGTTCTTC
CDR3 protein: CASSPWTGMVNEQFF
V gene: TRBV5-1
D gene: TRBD1
clone size: few
J gene: TRBJ2-1

CDR3 DNA: TGTGCCAGCAGCTTAGGACAGGGGGTAGTATCACCCCTCCACTTT
CDR3 protein: CASSLGQGVVSPLHF
V gene: TRBV7-6
D gene: TRBD1
clone size: -
J gene: TRBJ1-6

CDR3 DNA: TGTGCCAGCAGGAGGGACAGGGTTGGTGGCTACACCTTC
CDR3 protein: CASRRDRVGGYTF
V gene: TRBV21-1
D gene: -
clone size: few
J gene: TRBJ1-2

CDR3 DNA: TGTGCCAGCAGCCAATTAGCGGGGGGGCTTACCAATGAGCAGTTCTTC
CDR3 protein: CASSQLAGGLTNEQFF
V gene: TRBV4-2
D gene: TRBD2
clone size: -
J gene: TRBJ2-1

CDR3 DNA: TGCGCCAGCAGCCAAGTCGTTACACCTGCAACTAATGAAAAACTGTTTTTT
CDR3 protein: CASSQVVTPATNEKLFF
V gene: TRBV4-1
D gene: -
clone size: -
J gene: TRBJ1-4

CDR3 DNA: TGTGCCAGCCTCCGAGGTCGTGTCCTTGGGGAGACCCAGTACTTC
CDR3 protein: CASLRGRVLGETQYF
V gene: TRBV12-3/TRBV12-4
D gene: -
clone size: -
J gene: TRBJ2-5

CDR3 DNA: TGTGCCAGCAGCCAAGATCATCGGTATGGCTACACCTTC
CDR3 protein: CASSQDHRYGYTF
V gene: TRBV4-2
D gene: -
clone size: -
J gene: TRBJ1-2

CDR3 DNA: TGCGCCAGCCGGGGGGCCGGTTTT
CDR3 protein: CASRGAGF
V gene: TRBV10-2
D gene: -
clone size: -
J gene: TRBJ1-4

CDR3 DNA: TGTGCCAGCTCATTTCAGGGGGCAAGGGACACTGAAGCTTTCTTT
CDR3 protein: CASSFQGARDTEAFF
V gene: TRBV18
D gene: TRBD1
clone size: few
J gene: TRBJ1-1

CDR3 DNA: TGCAGCGTTGGGGATGGCGGAGCCTCCTACGAGCAGTACTTC
CDR3 protein: CSVGDGGASYEQYF
V gene: TRBV29-1
D gene: -
clone size: -
J gene: TRBJ2-7

CDR3 DNA: TGCGCCAGCAGCCAAGATAGGGGGGGCGGCACAGATACGCAGTATTTT
CDR3 protein: CASSQDRGGGTDTQYF
V gene: TRBV4-1
D gene: -
clone size: -
J gene: TRBJ2-3

CDR3 DNA: TGTGCCAGCAGCTTAGCACGAGGAACTAATGAAAAACTGTTTTTT
CDR3 protein: CASSLARGTNEKLFF
V gene: TRBV7-2
D gene: -
clone size: few
J gene: TRBJ1-4

CDR3 DNA: TGCGCCAGCAGCTCCCGAGTCAGCACAGATACGCAGTATTTT
CDR3 protein: CASSSRVSTDTQYF
V gene: TRBV5-1
D gene: -
clone size: few
J gene: TRBJ2-3

CDR3 DNA: TGCGCCAGCAGCTTTGATCGGAGGGGTACACAAGAGACCCAGTACTTC
CDR3 protein: CASSFDRRGTQETQYF
V gene: TRBV5-1
D gene: -
clone size: -
J gene: TRBJ2-5

CDR3 DNA: TGTGCCAGCAGCCCATACGGCACCGGGGAGCTGTTTTTT
CDR3 protein: CASSPYGTGELFF
V gene: TRBV9
D gene: -
clone size: -
J gene: TRBJ2-2

CDR3 DNA: TGTGCCAGCAGTTTAGTTCGAGGCCGCGACTACACCTTC
CDR3 protein: CASSLVRGRDYTF
V gene: TRBV12-3/TRBV12-4
D gene: -
clone size: -
J gene: TRBJ1-2

CDR3 DNA: TGTGCCACCAGTGGCCCCTATAGCAATCAGCCCCAGCATTTT
CDR3 protein: CATSGPYSNQPQHF
V gene: TRBV24-1
D gene: -
clone size: -
J gene: TRBJ1-5

CDR3 DNA: TGCGCCAGCAGCTTGGCCAGGGCTTCGTACCACAATGAGCAGTTCTTC
CDR3 protein: CASSLARASYHNEQFF
V gene: TRBV5-1
D gene: -
clone size: -
J gene: TRBJ2-1

CDR3 DNA: TGTGCCAGCAGTGATACTAGCGGGGGATACAATGAGCAGTTCTTC
CDR3 protein: CASSDTSGGYNEQFF
V gene: TRBV12-3/TRBV12-4
D gene: TRBD2
clone size: -
J gene: TRBJ2-1

CDR3 DNA: TGTGCCATCAGTGCCATGGGGGGGCCACGTAGCACAGATACGCAGTATTTT
CDR3 protein: CAISAMGGPRSTDTQYF
V gene: TRBV10-3
D gene: -
clone size: -
J gene: TRBJ2-3

CDR3 DNA: TGTGCCAGCATTTGGGGCGAGACGCGCAACGAGCAGTACTTC
CDR3 protein: CASIWGETRNEQYF
V gene: TRBV6-5
D gene: -
clone size: -
J gene: TRBJ2-7

CDR3 DNA: TGCAGTGCTACGGACAGGGGCTCCTACGAGCAGTACTTC
CDR3 protein: CSATDRGSYEQYF
V gene: TRBV20-1
D gene: TRBD1
clone size: -
J gene: TRBJ2-7

CDR3 DNA: TGCGCCAGCAGCCAATGGACAGCGAACACTGAAGCTTTCTTT
CDR3 protein: CASSQWTANTEAFF
V gene: TRBV4-1
D gene: -
clone size: -
J gene: TRBJ1-1

CDR3 DNA: TGCAGTGCTAGTATGGCAGGGACGGGCAACGAGCAGTACTTC
CDR3 protein: CSASMAGTGNEQYF
V gene: TRBV20-1
D gene: -
clone size: -
J gene: TRBJ2-7

CDR3 DNA: TGTGCCAGCAGTCCGCAGTTCTTC
CDR3 protein: CASSPQFF
V gene: TRBV12-3/TRBV12-4
D gene: -
clone size: many
J gene: TRBJ2-1

CDR3 DNA: TGTGCCAGCAGCTTAGACCAGACAGATACGCAGTATTTT
CDR3 protein: CASSLDQTDTQYF
V gene: TRBV11-1
D gene: -
clone size: -
J gene: TRBJ2-3

CDR3 DNA: TGTGCCATCAGTGCTTTCCTTCAGGGAAACACTGAAGCTTTCTTT
CDR3 protein: CAISAFLQGNTEAFF
V gene: TRBV10-3
D gene: -
clone size: few
J gene: TRBJ1-1

CDR3 DNA: TGTGCCTGGAGCCCCGGGGGCACCCGGACGACCCAGTACTTC
CDR3 protein: CAWSPGGTRTTQYF
V gene: TRBV30
D gene: -
clone size: few
J gene: TRBJ2-5

CDR3 DNA: TGTGCCAGCAGCCCAGGGACGGAGAATCACTATGGCTACACCTTC
CDR3 protein: CASSPGTENHYGYTF
V gene: TRBV7-8
D gene: -
clone size: few
J gene: TRBJ1-2

CDR3 DNA: TGTGCCAGTTCCCGGACAGGCCGTGGGCCCCAGCATTTT
CDR3 protein: CASSRTGRGPQHF
V gene: TRBV6-2/TRBV6-3
D gene: TRBD1
clone size: few
J gene: TRBJ1-5

CDR3 DNA: TGTGCTAGTGGCCCAGGTTTCGGAACCGGGGAGCTGTTTTTT
CDR3 protein: CASGPGFGTGELFF
V gene: TRBV12-5
D gene: -
clone size: -
J gene: TRBJ2-2

CDR3 DNA: TGCGCCAGCAGCCTCCTGACAGGGAACAGTGAAAAACTGTTTTTT
CDR3 protein: CASSLLTGNSEKLFF
V gene: TRBV5-1
D gene: TRBD1
clone size: -
J gene: TRBJ1-4

CDR3 DNA: TGTGCCAGCAGCTTAGCGTTGGGGGGTGACTATGGCTACACCTTC
CDR3 protein: CASSLALGGDYGYTF
V gene: TRBV7-8
D gene: -
clone size: few
J gene: TRBJ1-2

CDR3 DNA: TGTGCCAGCAGTTTTCAATGGGCAGGCATGAACACTGAAGCTTTCTTT
CDR3 protein: CASSFQWAGMNTEAFF
V gene: TRBV27
D gene: -
clone size: -
J gene: TRBJ1-1

CDR3 DNA: TGTGCCAGCAGCCTTAGAACGTCAGGGGCGAACACCGGGGAGCTGTTTTTT
CDR3 protein: CASSLRTSGANTGELFF
V gene: TRBV7-3
D gene: -
clone size: -
J gene: TRBJ2-2